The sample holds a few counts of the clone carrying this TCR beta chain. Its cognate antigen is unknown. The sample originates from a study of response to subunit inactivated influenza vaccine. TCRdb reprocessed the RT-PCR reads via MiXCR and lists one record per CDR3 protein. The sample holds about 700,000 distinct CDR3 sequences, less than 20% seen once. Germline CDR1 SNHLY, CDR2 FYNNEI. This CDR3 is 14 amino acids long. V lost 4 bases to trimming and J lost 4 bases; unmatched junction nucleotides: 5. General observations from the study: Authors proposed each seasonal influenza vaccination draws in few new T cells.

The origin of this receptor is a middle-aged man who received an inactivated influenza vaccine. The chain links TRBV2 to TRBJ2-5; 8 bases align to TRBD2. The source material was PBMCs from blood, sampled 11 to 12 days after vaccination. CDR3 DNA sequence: TGTGCCAGCAGTGCCGGGGGGGCTGGAGAGACCCAGTACTTC. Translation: CASSAGGAGETQYF.